A single TCR beta chain is shown here with its context. Its antigen remains unidentified. There are 15 residues in the CDR3. V dropped 0 bases and J dropped 6 bases, with 14 bases sitting between them. The germline CDR1 and CDR2 sequences are SGDLS and YYNGEE. Sample-barcoded 5' priming and a J-beta primer mix drove a second PCR of roughly 7 to 11 cycles. A minimum of 2.5 million CDR3-containing paired-end reads was obtained for each sample. MiXCR, run by TCRdb on the 5' RACE reads, gives a single entry per CDR3 protein. The sample has some 1,800,000 distinct CDR3 sequences; about two fifths are singletons. The sample comes from a study of blood T cells in healthy people across ages. The study's findings and limits: Getting older went along with TCR beta diversity per million T cells dropping roughly linearly.

Specimen: blood. The chain carries TRBV9 and TRBJ2-3, with D perhaps TRBD1 or TRBD2 (5 bases each). The sequence was obtained from a human donor in good health. The CDR3 here is CASSVEQFGTDTQYF. CDR3 bases: TGTGCCAGCAGCGTAGAGCAGTTTGGGACGGATACGCAGTATTTT.